These 25 T cell receptor beta chains were sequenced from one sample in a study of blood T cell repertoires in COVID-19. Measured with immunoSEQ multiplex PCR; TCRdb has only the in-frame clones, and not every one. The table has 300,000 to 400,000 clones, about 87% seen once. The specimen sequenced was peripheral blood. These receptor sequences come from a human donor in a cohort sampled during active COVID-19.

The chain joins TRBV7-8 to TRBJ1-4; 7 bases agree with TRBD1. J was trimmed by 5 bases and V by 6 bases; bases with no gene match: 9. The CDR3 loop spans 15 amino acids. CDR1 is SGHVS, CDR2 FQNEAQ, per germline. The CDR3 DNA reads TGTGCCAGCAGGATTTCGGGACAGTTAAATGAAAAACTGTTTTTT. It translates to CASRISGQLNEKLFF.

CDR3 DNA sequence: TGTGCCAGCAGCGAGCACCCCGGGACCTATAATTCACCCCTCCACTTT. Its translation: CASSEHPGTYNSPLHF. This chain connects TRBV28 to TRBJ1-6; D remains ambiguous. The CDR3 sequence is 16 residues long. The germline CDR1 and CDR2 sequences are MDHEN and SYDVKM. V lost 6 bases and J 2 bases, leaving 14 bases between the germline ends.

The chain has TRBV3-1 (or the pseudogene TRBV3-2) and TRBJ2-5; TRBD2 aligns across 8 bases. The CDR3 has 16 amino acids. Germline CDR1 reads LGHDT; CDR2 reads YNNKEL (reference sequence). The junction had 7 bases not matched to a gene; V was cut back by 0 bases and J by 4 bases. The CDR3, as DNA: TGTGCCAGCAGCCAAGAAGGAGCGGGGGCTCCAGAGACCCAGTACTTC. Translation gives CASSQEGAGAPETQYF.

The chain has TRBV9 and TRBJ1-1; D might be TRBD1 (6 bases). CDR3 size: 14 residues. V gave up 4 bases and J gave up 5 bases, with 15 bases separating them. Per germline, CDR1 SGDLS and CDR2 YYNGEE. CDR3 amino acids: CASSPGGRDTEAFF. The DNA of the CDR3 is TGTGCCAGCAGCCCGGGGGGCAGGGATACTGAAGCTTTCTTT.

The chain combines TRBV28 with TRBJ1-1, with TRBD1 matching 9 bases. This CDR3 has 15 residues. CDR1 is MDHEN and CDR2 is SYDVKM in the germline V gene. The V segment lost 5 bases and the J segment 4 bases; nucleotides outside the gene matches: 8. The CDR3 region is CASSQQTGGTTEAFF. Here the CDR3 DNA reads TGTGCCAGCAGTCAGCAGACAGGGGGGACCACTGAAGCTTTCTTT.

The rearrangement links TRBV12-3 or TRBV12-4 to TRBJ2-5; D call uncertain. The length of the CDR3 is 11 residues. V lost 3 bases to trimming and J lost 5 bases, with 4 bases between them. Written as DNA, the CDR3 is TGTGCCAGCAGTTTCGTGGAGACCCAGTACTTC. This gives the protein CASSFVETQYF.

V is TRBV3-1 (or the pseudogene TRBV3-2) and J is TRBJ2-3, with TRBD2 identical over 10 bases. CDR1 and CDR2 (germline): LGHDT, YNNKEL (reference sequence). The CDR3 extends over 16 amino acids. V was clipped by 4 bases and J by 0 bases; unmatched bases: 4. Here the CDR3 DNA reads TGTGCCAGCAGCCTAAGCGGGGGGGATAGCACAGATACGCAGTATTTT. This codes for CASSLSGGDSTDTQYF.

At least ten counts were recorded for this clone. V and J are TRBV3-1 (or the pseudogene TRBV3-2) and TRBJ2-1; TRBD1 matches 7 bases. CDR3 size: 16 residues. V lost 0 bases, J lost 7 bases, and 9 bases stayed unmatched. The germline V gene encodes CDR1 LGHDT and CDR2 YNNKEL (reference sequence). CDR3 in amino acids: CASSQDLGTVINEQFF. The CDR3 nucleotides read TGTGCCAGCAGCCAAGATTTAGGGACAGTCATAAATGAGCAGTTCTTC.

The J gene is TRBJ1-4, the V gene TRBV5-1; tentative D call: TRBD1 (5 bases). The germline gives CDR1 SGHRS, CDR2 YFSETQ. Trimming removed 0 bases from V and 8 bases from J, with 17 bases in between. The CDR3 consists of 16 residues. CDR3 bases: TGCGCCAGCAGCTTGGGCGGTGGCAGGGCAGGAGAAAAACTGTTTTTT. Amino acid sequence: CASSLGGGRAGEKLFF. The full variable domain, in which reference TRBV5-1 and TRBJ1-4 provide the parts outside the CDR3, is KAGVTQTPRYLIKTRGQQVTLSCSPISGHRSVSWYQQTPGQGLQFLFEYFSETQRNKGNFPGRFSGRQFSNSRSEMNVSTLELGDSALYLCASSLGGGRAGEKLFFGSGTQLSVL.

The table lists this clone with a count of one. V and J are TRBV30 and TRBJ2-1, with 12 bases matching TRBD2. Per the germline V gene, CDR1 is GTSNPN and CDR2 is SVGIG (reference sequence). With V trimmed by 2 bases and J by 6 bases, 8 bases remained unmatched. CDR3 length equals 16 residues. The CDR3 coding sequence is TGTGCCTGGAGTCTCGCTAGCGGGAGGGGTGGCAATGAGCAGTTCTTC. Its protein product is CAWSLASGRGGNEQFF.

This chain connects TRBV7-9 to TRBJ2-3; 9 bases fit TRBD1. CDR3 size: 16 residues. V was clipped by 4 bases and J by 5 bases; unmatched bases: 10. CDR1 SEHNR and CDR2 FQNEAQ come from the germline V gene (reference sequence). CDR3 DNA: TGTGCCAGCAGCTCCCACTCGACAGGGGGAATAGATACGCAGTATTTT. Its protein is CASSSHSTGGIDTQYF.

The V call is TRBV2, the J call TRBJ2-5, with TRBD2 matching over 9 bases. V trimming: 7 bases; J trimming: 3 bases; junction bases outside the gene matches: 6. CDR3 length: 14 residues. Germline V gives CDR1 SNHLY, CDR2 FYNNEI. The CDR3 loop is CASTLREGKETQYF. The CDR3 DNA reads as TGTGCCAGCACCCTGCGGGAGGGGAAAGAGACCCAGTACTTC.

The genes are TRBV6-6 and TRBJ2-1; D is perhaps TRBD2 (6 bases). Germline V gene sequence: CDR1 MNHNY, CDR2 SVGAGI (reference sequence). The CDR3 sequence is 11 residues long. V lost 8 bases and J 5 bases, leaving 7 bases between the germline ends. The DNA for the CDR3 is TGTGCCAGCGGACTAAACAATGAGCAGTTCTTC. The encoded protein is CASGLNNEQFF.

J is TRBJ2-1 and V is TRBV5-6, with a possible D match to TRBD1 (5 bases). Germline-derived CDR1 and CDR2 are SGHDT and YYEEEE. CDR3 length equals 18 residues. With 4 bases removed from V and 4 bases from J, the gap between germline ends came to 24 bases. CDR3 sequence reads: CASSPTGYLVTSYNEQFF. The CDR3 DNA reads as TGTGCCAGCAGCCCCACAGGATACTTAGTAACGAGTTACAATGAGCAGTTCTTC.

The chain combines TRBV3-1 (or the pseudogene TRBV3-2) with TRBJ2-5; tentatively, D is TRBD2 (5 bases). Trimming pared 2 bases from V and 3 bases from J, leaving 13 bases between. Per germline, CDR1 LGHDT and CDR2 YNNKEL (reference sequence). The CDR3 runs to 15 residues. For the CDR3, the DNA is TGTGCCAGCAGCCAATACGTTTCGCGGGAAGAGACCCAGTACTTC. Amino acids: CASSQYVSREETQYF.

The V and J genes are TRBV19 and TRBJ1-5; D not resolved. V was shortened by 5 bases and J by 8 bases, with 16 bases between the two germline ends. The CDR3 runs to 14 residues. CDR1 is LNHDA and CDR2 is SQIVND in the germline V gene (reference sequence). CDR3 nucleotides: TGTGCCAGTAGTCCCACGGTCGGTGAGAAGCCCCAGCATTTT. Translation: CASSPTVGEKPQHF.

CDR3 residues: CASSLGGDRDYEQYF. The DNA for the CDR3 is TGTGCCAGCAGCTTGGGCGGGGACAGGGACTACGAGCAGTACTTC. The chain links TRBV5-6 to TRBJ2-7; 9 positions match TRBD1. CDR1 and CDR2 from the germline V gene are SGHDT and YYEEEE. J gave up 3 bases and V 0 bases, and 4 bases lay outside the gene matches. The CDR3 is 15 amino acids.

Of note for this clone: The sample carries other DNA sequences with the same CDR3. This chain joins TRBV18 and TRBJ2-7; 11 bases agree with TRBD1. This CDR3 spans 14 amino acids. Per the germline V gene, CDR1 is KGHSH and CDR2 is LQKENI. J gave up 3 bases and V 2 bases, and 0 bases lay outside the gene matches. CDR3 sequence: CASSPGTGGYEQYF. The CDR3 DNA follows: TGTGCCAGCTCACCAGGGACAGGGGGCTACGAGCAGTACTTC.

The chain uses TRBV4-1 and TRBJ2-1, with 7 bases fitting TRBD2. J lost 0 bases, V lost 4 bases, and 3 bases had no gene match. The CDR3 has 15 amino acids. Per the germline V gene, CDR1 is MGHRA and CDR2 is YSYEKL. CDR3 residues: CASSPGLYSYNEQFF. In DNA form, the CDR3 reads TGCGCCAGCAGCCCGGGACTATACTCCTACAATGAGCAGTTCTTC.

The rearrangement links TRBV19 to TRBJ2-2; 7 nucleotides line up with TRBD1. Trimming took 2 bases from V and 5 from J; bases not matched to a gene: 5. The length of the CDR3 is 15 residues. Germline loops: CDR1 LNHDA, CDR2 SQIVND (reference sequence). The CDR3 region has the DNA TGTGCCAGTAGTATAATCGGACAGGATACCGGGGAGCTGTTTTTT. Translated, it gives CASSIIGQDTGELFF.

The V gene is TRBV6-1, the J gene TRBJ1-6; TRBD1 might be the D (5 bases). Per the germline V gene, CDR1 is MNHNS and CDR2 is SASEGT. This CDR3 is 15 amino acids long. The ends were cut back, 3 bases at V and 8 bases at J, with 14 bases in the middle. The CDR3 protein is CASSEQGKVDSPLHF. The CDR3 DNA sequence: TGTGCCAGCAGTGAGCAGGGCAAGGTTGATTCACCCCTCCACTTT.

The sample holds a few counts of this clone. The chain uses TRBV10-1 and TRBJ1-2, with D unclear. Between the trimmed V and J ends, which lost 3 bases and 8 bases, there was a span of 13 bases. The CDR3 sequence is 13 residues long. CDR1 and CDR2 from the germline V gene are WNHNN and SYGVQD (reference sequence). The CDR3 coding sequence is TGCGCCAGCAGTGATTCCTCGGGCGGGGGCTACACCTTC. This gives the protein CASSDSSGGGYTF.

The CDR3 bases are TGTGCCTGGAGGGGGGGGAGCAGGGTCACCTATAATTCACCCCTCCACTTT. Amino acids: CAWRGGSRVTYNSPLHF. This sequence joins TRBV30 and TRBJ1-6, with TRBD1 as a possible D gene (5 bases). V lost 3 bases and J 2 bases, leaving 17 bases between the germline ends. Germline V gene sequence: CDR1 GTSNPN, CDR2 SVGIG (reference sequence). The CDR3 extends over 17 amino acids.

This clone was observed a handful of times. The chain carries TRBV5-1 and TRBJ2-2; 7 bases are a match to TRBD2. CDR3 length equals 14 residues. CDR1 is SGHRS, CDR2 YFSETQ, per germline. The V and J ends lost 3 bases and 5 bases, in that order; junction bases with no gene match: 4. In DNA form, the CDR3 reads TGCGCCAGCAGCTGGGGCGGGGGAACCGGGGAGCTGTTTTTT. The encoded protein is CASSWGGGTGELFF.

This clone is a singleton in its sample. J is TRBJ2-2 and V is TRBV27; 7 bases fit TRBD1. Germline loops: CDR1 MNHEY, CDR2 SMNVEV (reference sequence). The CDR3 covers 15 residues. V dropped 6 bases and J dropped 0; count of bases not matched to a gene: 4. CDR3 in DNA: TGTGCCAGCAGCTCGGGGACAGCGAACACCGGGGAGCTGTTTTTT. Its protein product is CASSSGTANTGELFF.